This TCR beta chain was observed in a study of blood T cell repertoires in COVID-19. Study overall: The origin of the acute and convalescent COVID-19 samples was the United States, Italy and Spain. In each case, the material was cDNA or gDNA derived from T cells, B-cell-depleted T cells, or PBMCs.

Original analysis: Estimation of nucleated cell counts was performed using reference gene primer amplification. Sequenced by immunoSEQ multiplex PCR; TCRdb stores in-frame clones only, minus some. That table supplies the V and J calls and clone size; D and trimming were determined from the DNA. The sample has under 200,000 clones; 80% to 90% are singletons. This clone appeared a few times. The V and J ends lost 5 bases and 6 bases, in that order; junction bases with no gene match: 11. The germline V gene encodes CDR1 SGDLS and CDR2 YYNGEE. The length of the CDR3 is 14 residues. The origin of this receptor is an elderly woman with acute or convalescent COVID-19. The sequenced sample consisted of peripheral blood. The chain is built from TRBV9 and TRBJ2-7, with 7 bases identical to TRBD2. CDR3 DNA: TGTGCCAGCAGTCGACGGGGAGGGCCCTCCGAGCAGTACTTC. It codes for CASSRRGGPSEQYF.